This T cell receptor (beta chain) stems from a study of CD8 T cells in Susac syndrome. With V trimmed by 1 base and J by 0 bases, 2 bases remained unmatched. Germline values: CDR1 SGHRS, CDR2 YFSETQ. This CDR3 has 15 residues. Points from the study as a whole: CD4+ T cell repertoires in Susac syndrome exhibited no evidence of clonal expansion.

About this clonotype itself: The antigen is not known.

The authors carried out high-throughput sequencing of TCR beta. They applied it to CD8+ and CD4+ T cells obtained from blood. Patients with Susac syndrome met diagnostic criteria that were recently defined for definite or probable disease. Reverse transcription used about 0.45 to 1 ug RNA and random hexamers. One entry per CDR3 protein, called by TCRdb with MiXCR from the immunoSEQ multiplex PCR reads. The table includes some 94,000 distinct CDR3 sequences, around 94% detected once. The sequenced material came from CD4+ T cells from PBMCs. This chain links TRBV5-1 with TRBJ2-3, with 7 positions matching TRBD2. This clonotype was sampled from a human donor with Susac syndrome. CDR3 coding DNA: TGCGCCAGCAGCTTGAGCGGGGCTAGCACAGATACGCAGTATTTT. Residues: CASSLSGASTDTQYF.